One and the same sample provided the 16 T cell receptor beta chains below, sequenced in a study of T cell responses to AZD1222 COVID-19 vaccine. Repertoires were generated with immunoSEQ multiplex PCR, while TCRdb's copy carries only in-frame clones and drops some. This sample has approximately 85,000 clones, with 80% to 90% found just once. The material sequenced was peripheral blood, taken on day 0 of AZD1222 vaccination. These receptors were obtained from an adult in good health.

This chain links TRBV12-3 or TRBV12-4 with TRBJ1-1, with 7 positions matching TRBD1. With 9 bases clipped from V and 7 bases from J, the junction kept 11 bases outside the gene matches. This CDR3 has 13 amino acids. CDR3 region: CASIGGDGREAFF. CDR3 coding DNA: TGTGCCAGTATAGGGGGCGACGGCCGTGAAGCTTTCTTT.

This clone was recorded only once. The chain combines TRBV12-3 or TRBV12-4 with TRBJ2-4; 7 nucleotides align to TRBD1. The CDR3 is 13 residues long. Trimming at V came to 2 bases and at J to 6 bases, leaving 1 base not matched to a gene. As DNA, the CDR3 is TGTGCCAGCAGTTTACGGGACAGAAACATTCAGTACTTC. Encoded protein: CASSLRDRNIQYF.

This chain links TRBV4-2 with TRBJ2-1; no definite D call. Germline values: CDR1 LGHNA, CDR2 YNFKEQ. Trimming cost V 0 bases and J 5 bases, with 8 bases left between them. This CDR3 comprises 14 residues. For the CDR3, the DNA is TGTGCCAGCAGCCAAGATTCGGGTGACAATGAGCAGTTCTTC. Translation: CASSQDSGDNEQFF.

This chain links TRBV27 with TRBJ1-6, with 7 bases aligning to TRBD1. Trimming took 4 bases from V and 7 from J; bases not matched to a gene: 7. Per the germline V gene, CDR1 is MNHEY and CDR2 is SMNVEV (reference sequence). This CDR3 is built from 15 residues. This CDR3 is CASSSPGTVNSPLHF. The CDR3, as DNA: TGTGCCAGCAGTTCCCCCGGGACAGTGAATTCACCCCTCCACTTT.

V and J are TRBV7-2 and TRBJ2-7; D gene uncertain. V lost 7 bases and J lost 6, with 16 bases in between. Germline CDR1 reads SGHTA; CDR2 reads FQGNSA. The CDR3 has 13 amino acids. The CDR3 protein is CASTYLRSSEQYF. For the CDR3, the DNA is TGTGCCAGCACCTATCTTCGTTCTTCCGAGCAGTACTTC.

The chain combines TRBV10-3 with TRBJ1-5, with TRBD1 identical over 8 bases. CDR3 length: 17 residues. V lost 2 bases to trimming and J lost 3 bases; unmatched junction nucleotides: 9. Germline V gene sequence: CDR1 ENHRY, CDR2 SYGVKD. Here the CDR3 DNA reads TGTGCCATCAGTGAGGGACAGGGCTTGAAAGTCAATCAGCCCCAGCATTTT. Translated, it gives CAISEGQGLKVNQPQHF.

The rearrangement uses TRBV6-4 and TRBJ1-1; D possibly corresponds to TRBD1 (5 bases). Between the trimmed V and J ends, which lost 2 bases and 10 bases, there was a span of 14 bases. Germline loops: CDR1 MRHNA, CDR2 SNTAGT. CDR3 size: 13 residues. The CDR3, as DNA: TGTGCCAGCAGTGACCAGGGATTCGGAGGAGCTTTCTTT. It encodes CASSDQGFGGAFF.

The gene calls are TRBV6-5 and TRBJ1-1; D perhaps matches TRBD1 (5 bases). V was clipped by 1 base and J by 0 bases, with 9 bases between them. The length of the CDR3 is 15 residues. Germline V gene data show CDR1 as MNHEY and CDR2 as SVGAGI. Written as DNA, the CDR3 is TGTGCCAGCAGTTACTTCGCAGGGATGAACACTGAAGCTTTCTTT. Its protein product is CASSYFAGMNTEAFF.

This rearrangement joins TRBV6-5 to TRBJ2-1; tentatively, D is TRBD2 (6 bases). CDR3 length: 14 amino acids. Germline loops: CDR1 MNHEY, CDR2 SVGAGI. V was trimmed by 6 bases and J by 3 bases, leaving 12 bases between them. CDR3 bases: TGTGCCAGCAGAGGGACTCCCAACTACAATGAGCAGTTCTTC. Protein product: CASRGTPNYNEQFF.

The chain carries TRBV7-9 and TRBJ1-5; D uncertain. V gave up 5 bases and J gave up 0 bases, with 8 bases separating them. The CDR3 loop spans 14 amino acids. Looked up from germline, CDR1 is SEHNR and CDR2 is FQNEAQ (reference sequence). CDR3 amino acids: CASSDGYSNQPQHF. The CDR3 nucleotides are TGTGCCAGCAGCGACGGATATAGCAATCAGCCCCAGCATTTT.

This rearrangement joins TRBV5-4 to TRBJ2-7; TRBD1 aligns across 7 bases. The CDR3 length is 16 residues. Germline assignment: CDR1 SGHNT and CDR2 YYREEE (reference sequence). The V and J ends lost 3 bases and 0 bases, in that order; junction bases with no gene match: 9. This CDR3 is CASSSDRALASYEQYF. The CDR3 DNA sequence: TGTGCCAGCAGCTCCGACAGGGCCCTAGCCTCCTACGAGCAGTACTTC.

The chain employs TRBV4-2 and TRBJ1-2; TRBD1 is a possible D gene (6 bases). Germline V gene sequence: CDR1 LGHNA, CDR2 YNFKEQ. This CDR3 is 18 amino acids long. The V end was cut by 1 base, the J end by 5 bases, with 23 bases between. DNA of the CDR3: TGTGCCAGCAGCCAAGCACAACAGGGTGGGTCTGGGGTATATGGCTACACCTTC. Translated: CASSQAQQGGSGVYGYTF.

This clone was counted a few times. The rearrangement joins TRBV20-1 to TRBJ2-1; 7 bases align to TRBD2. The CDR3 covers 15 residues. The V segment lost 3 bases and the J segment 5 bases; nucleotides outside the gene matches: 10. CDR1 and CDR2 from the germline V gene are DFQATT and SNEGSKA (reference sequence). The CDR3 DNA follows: TGCAGTGCTAGTCCAGCGGGAAGGGGTAACAATGAGCAGTTCTTC. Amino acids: CSASPAGRGNNEQFF.

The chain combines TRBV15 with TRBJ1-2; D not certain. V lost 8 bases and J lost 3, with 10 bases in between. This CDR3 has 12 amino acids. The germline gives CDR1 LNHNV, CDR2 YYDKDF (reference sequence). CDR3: CATGGPHYGYTF. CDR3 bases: TGTGCCACCGGTGGGCCACACTATGGCTACACCTTC.

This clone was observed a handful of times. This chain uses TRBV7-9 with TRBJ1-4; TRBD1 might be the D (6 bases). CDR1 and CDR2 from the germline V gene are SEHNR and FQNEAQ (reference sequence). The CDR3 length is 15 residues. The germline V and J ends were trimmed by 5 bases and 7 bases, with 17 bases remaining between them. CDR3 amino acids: CASSPHPGAGEKLFF. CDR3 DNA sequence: TGTGCCAGCAGCCCACACCCAGGGGCGGGTGAAAAACTGTTTTTT.

The CDR3 loop is CASRQGGTEAFF. CDR3 coding DNA: TGTGCCAGTAGACAGGGAGGCACTGAAGCTTTCTTT. The V gene is TRBV19, the J gene TRBJ1-1, with D perhaps TRBD1 (6 bases). The CDR3 contains 12 residues. V lost 6 bases and J lost 4, with 9 bases in between. Germline V gene lookup returns CDR1 LNHDA and CDR2 SQIVND (reference sequence).